The 3 T cell receptor beta chains presented below share a single source sample, sequenced in a study of cytomegalovirus exposure and HLA in healthy donors. The data were produced by immunoSEQ multiplex PCR, yet TCRdb's version contains in-frame clones alone and is incomplete. Of more than 140,000 clones listed, roughly nine tenths are singletons. Sequencing was carried out using PBMCs. The receptors were sampled from a young woman in good health and CMV-seropositive.

CDR3 bases: TGTGCCAGCAGTGTTTTAGCGGGAGGGCCAGATACGCAGTATTTT. Amino acids: CASSVLAGGPDTQYF. V and J are TRBV6-4 and TRBJ2-3; 11 positions match TRBD2. This CDR3 comprises 15 residues. The V and J ends lost 4 bases and 4 bases, in that order; junction bases with no gene match: 4. Germline CDR1 is MRHNA and CDR2 is SNTAGT.

Turning to this clone: Other DNA sequences from this sample encode an identical CDR3 as well. The chain has TRBV5-1 and TRBJ1-3, with no clear D. The CDR3 covers 15 residues. Germline CDR1 is SGHRS and CDR2 is YFSETQ. Trimming removed 1 base at V and 0 bases at J, with 8 bases between. The CDR3 coding sequence is TGCGCCAGCAGCTTGACGGCGGACTCTGGAAACACCATATATTTT. Protein: CASSLTADSGNTIYF. Full variable domain (remainder filled in from reference TRBV5-1 and TRBJ1-3): KAGVTQTPRYLIKTRGQQVTLSCSPISGHRSVSWYQQTPGQGLQFLFEYFSETQRNKGNFPGRFSGRQFSNSRSEMNVSTLELGDSALYLCASSLTADSGNTIYFGEGSWLTVV.

This clone was observed a single time. This rearrangement joins TRBV2 to TRBJ1-1; 10 positions match TRBD1. The CDR3 loop spans 17 amino acids. Looked up from germline, CDR1 is SNHLY and CDR2 is FYNNEI. Germline trimming cut 2 bases from V and 0 bases from J; bases unmatched to any gene: 6. The CDR3 DNA follows: TGTGCCAGCAGTGAACCACGGGACAGGGGATTGAACACTGAAGCTTTCTTT. Residues: CASSEPRDRGLNTEAFF.